The rows below give T cell receptor beta chains drawn from one sample of a study of T-cell memory formation after mild COVID-19. One entry per CDR3 protein, called by TCRdb with MiXCR from the 5' RACE reads. The table lists about 420,000 distinct CDR3 sequences, around a quarter of them singletons, with over 10% in the top ten. The sequenced sample consisted of PBMCs or a T cell subset sorted from them (not recorded which). The receptors come from an adult woman who had mild COVID-19 (a few samples of this study predate the infection). Cell type and time point are not known. Each CDR3 is given without its conserved first and last residue. A D gene is named only where the DNA matches it firmly.

V,D,CDR3
TRBV6-5,TRBD1,ASRSGTAYGYT
TRBV9,TRBD1,ASSITAGTGVYEQY
TRBV7-2,.,ASSSGPYGQY
TRBV29-1,.,SASRGAASTDTQY
TRBV27,.,ASSLQDGGTEAF
TRBV11-2,TRBD2,ASSPFGTSGQETQY
TRBV27,.,ARAGAHSNTEAF
TRBV29-1,TRBD2,SGATSGLAYEQY
TRBV4-1,TRBD2,ASSLIFLAGETDTQY
TRBV12-3/TRBV12-4,.,ATSGHTYNEQF
TRBV6-4,.,ASSDSGGHNEQF
TRBV12-5,TRBD2,ASAQPSGVPRNEQF
TRBV12-3/TRBV12-4,TRBD2,ASSGGGTQY
TRBV6-6,TRBD2,ASSYAGPGTSGKIAKNIQY
TRBV12-3/TRBV12-4,TRBD1,ASSLGGTVITEAF
TRBV5-1,.,ASSGEYEQY
TRBV7-9,.,ASRSFQNREQY
TRBV3-1,.,ASSQPGSPLH
TRBV7-9,.,ASSSRRGEETQY
TRBV20-1,.,SASFTRTSTDTQY
TRBV5-1,.,ASSLDPDRFYSGNTIY
TRBV6-5,.,ASSPFRGLNTEAF
TRBV30,.,AWSPGAGDTQY
TRBV7-3,.,ASSLGATADTQY
TRBV5-6,.,ASSSYRRAGANQPQH
TRBV5-1,.,ASSLDPGLNIQY
TRBV6-5,TRBD2,ASRGLAGESTDTQY
TRBV12-3/TRBV12-4,.,ASSPYGGGNTEAF
TRBV9,.,ASSVDRHYGYT
TRBV7-9,.,ASKEPGTLYNEQF
TRBV12-3/TRBV12-4,.,ASSLSSRQPTNEKLF
TRBV18,.,ASSPTGTSALNTEAF
TRBV5-1,TRBD1,ASSFTGAGGYEQY
TRBV6-5,.,ASGPTGFRTEAF
TRBV5-4,.,ASSLDTGLTDTQY
TRBV2,.,ASGQSLGQPQH
TRBV12-3/TRBV12-4,.,ASRKGGQPQH
TRBV7-2,.,ASSLGVANEKLF
TRBV20-1,.,SASPWGGNQPQH
TRBV12-3/TRBV12-4,TRBD2,ASSLRVSGVASSYEQY
TRBV6-5,.,ASSYSLTEKLF
TRBV11-2,TRBD1,ASTPRRDRVLLRTGELF
TRBV3-1,TRBD2,ASSQSGGARNEQF
TRBV12-3/TRBV12-4,.,ASSLYQGNQPQH
TRBV6-6,.,ASTAWDGYT
TRBV6-5,.,ASSYSRIPQY
TRBV30,.,AWETVTEAF
TRBV5-1,.,ASSLVAGPSEKLF
TRBV5-1,.,ASSLEDSSTDTQY